This T cell receptor (beta chain) emerged from a study of blood T cell repertoires in COVID-19. Study-wide background: Italy, Spain and the United States were the sources of the convalescent and acute COVID-19 samples.

Trimming left V 2 bases short and J 6 bases short, with 19 bases between. The CDR3 contains 16 residues. CDR1 and CDR2 from the germline V gene are MGHRA and YSYEKL. Adults between roughly 18 and 90 years of age took part from about two dozen US areas. Original analysis: Using reference gene primer amplification, nucleated cell counts were estimated. The assay was immunoSEQ multiplex PCR, and TCRdb's table has in-frame clones only and misses some. The DNA was the basis for D and trimming; V, J and clone size are from that table. In the table there are roughly 500,000 clones, approximately 90% of which are singletons.

This sequence was found in a woman between 40 and 50 years old who had recovered from COVID-19. The chain employs TRBV4-1 and TRBJ1-1; D ambiguous. The sample consisted of PBMCs or T cells enriched from blood (not recorded which). In DNA form, the CDR3 reads TGCGCCAGCAGCCAAAGCGGAAATCCGAGGCGACCTGAAGCTTTCTTT. Translated: CASSQSGNPRRPEAFF.